The T cell receptor (beta chain) described here comes from a study of OX40 agonist ivuxolimab in advanced cancers. Findings and caveats of the study: The authors did not determine the antigen specificity of the expanded peripheral T cells.

TCRdb's table, derived via immunoSEQ multiplex PCR, lists solely in-frame clones and lacks some. The sample lists over 75,000 clones, 94% occurring once. Trimming removed 7 bases from V and 8 bases from J; junction bases left unmatched: 7. The CDR3 is made up of 14 amino acids. Germline V CDR1 and CDR2: SQVTM, ANQGSEA. About this clone itself: Antigen: not known.

Systemic immunosuppression or a history of autoimmune disease excluded patients. Sample: CD4+ or CD8+ T cells sorted from blood, taken in a trial of the OX40 agonist ivuxolimab. The sequence was obtained from an adult with an advanced solid tumor such as melanoma, head and neck, liver or kidney cancer. This rearrangement joins TRBV29-1 to TRBJ2-1, with 14 bases that match TRBD2. In DNA form, the CDR3 reads TGCAGCGGGGCCGGGACTAGCGGGAGTGATGAGCAGTTCTTC. Translating gives CSGAGTSGSDEQFF.